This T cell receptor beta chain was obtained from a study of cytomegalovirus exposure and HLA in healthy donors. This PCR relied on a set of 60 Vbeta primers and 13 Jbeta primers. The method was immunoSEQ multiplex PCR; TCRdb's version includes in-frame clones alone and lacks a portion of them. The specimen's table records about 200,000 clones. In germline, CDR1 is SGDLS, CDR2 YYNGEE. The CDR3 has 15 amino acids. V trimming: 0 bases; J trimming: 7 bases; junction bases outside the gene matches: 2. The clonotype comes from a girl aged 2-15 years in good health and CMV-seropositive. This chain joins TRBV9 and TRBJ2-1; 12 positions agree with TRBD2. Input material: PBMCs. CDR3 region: CASSVGTSGINEQFF. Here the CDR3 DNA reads TGTGCCAGCAGCGTAGGGACTAGCGGGATAAATGAGCAGTTCTTC.